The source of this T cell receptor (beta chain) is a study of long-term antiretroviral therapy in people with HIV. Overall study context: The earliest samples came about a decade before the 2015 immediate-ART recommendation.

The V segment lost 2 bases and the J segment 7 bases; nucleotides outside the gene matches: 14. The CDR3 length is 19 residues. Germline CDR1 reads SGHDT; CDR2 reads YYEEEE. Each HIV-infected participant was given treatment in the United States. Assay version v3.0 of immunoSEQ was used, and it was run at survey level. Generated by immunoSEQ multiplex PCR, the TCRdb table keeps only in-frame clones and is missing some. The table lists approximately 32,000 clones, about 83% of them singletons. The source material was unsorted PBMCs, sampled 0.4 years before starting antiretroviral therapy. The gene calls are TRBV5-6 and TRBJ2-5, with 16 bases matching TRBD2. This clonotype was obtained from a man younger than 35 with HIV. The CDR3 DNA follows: TGTGCCAGCAGCTTAAAACCGGGACTAGCGGGAGGGCCTTCGGGGACCCAGTACTTC. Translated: CASSLKPGLAGGPSGTQYF. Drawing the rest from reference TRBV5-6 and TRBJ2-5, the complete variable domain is DAGVTQSPTHLIKTRGQQVTLRCSPKSGHDTVSWYQQALGQGPQFIFQYYEEEERQRGNFPDRFSGHQFPNYSSELNVNALLLGDSALYLCASSLKPGLAGGPSGTQYFGPGTRLLVL.